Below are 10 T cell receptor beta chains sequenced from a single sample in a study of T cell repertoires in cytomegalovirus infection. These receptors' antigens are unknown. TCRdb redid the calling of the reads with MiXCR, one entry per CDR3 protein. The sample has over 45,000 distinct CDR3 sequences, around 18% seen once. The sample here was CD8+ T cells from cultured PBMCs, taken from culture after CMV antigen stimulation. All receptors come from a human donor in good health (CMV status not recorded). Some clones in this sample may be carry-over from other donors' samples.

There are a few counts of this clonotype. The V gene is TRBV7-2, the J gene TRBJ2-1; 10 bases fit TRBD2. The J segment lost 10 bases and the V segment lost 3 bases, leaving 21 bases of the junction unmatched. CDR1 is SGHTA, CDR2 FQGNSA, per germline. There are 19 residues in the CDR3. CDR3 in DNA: TGTGCCAGCAGCTTGGCCTCTACCCAGCGAGAGCGGGGGGGCCACGAGCAGTTCTTC. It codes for CASSLASTQRERGGHEQFF.

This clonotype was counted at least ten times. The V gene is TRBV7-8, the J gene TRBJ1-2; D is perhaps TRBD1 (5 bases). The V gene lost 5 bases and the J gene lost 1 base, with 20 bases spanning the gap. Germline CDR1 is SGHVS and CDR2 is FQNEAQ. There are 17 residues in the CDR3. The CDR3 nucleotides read TGTGCCAGCAGCGAACGGACATTGTCCCTCATTAACTATGGCTACACCTTC. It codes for CASSERTLSLINYGYTF.

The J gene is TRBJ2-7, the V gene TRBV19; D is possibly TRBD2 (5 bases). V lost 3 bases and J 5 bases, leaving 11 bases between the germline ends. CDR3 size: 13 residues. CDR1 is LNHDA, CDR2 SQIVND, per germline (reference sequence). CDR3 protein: CASSIRLLDEQYF. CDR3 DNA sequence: TGTGCCAGTAGTATCAGACTATTGGACGAGCAGTACTTC.

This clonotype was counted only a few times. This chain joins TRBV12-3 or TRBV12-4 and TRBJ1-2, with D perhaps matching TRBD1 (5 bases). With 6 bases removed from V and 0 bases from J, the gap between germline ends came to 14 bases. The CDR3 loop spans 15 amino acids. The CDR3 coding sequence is TGTGCCAGCAGCCGGACACGACGGGCTAACTATGGCTACACCTTC. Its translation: CASSRTRRANYGYTF.

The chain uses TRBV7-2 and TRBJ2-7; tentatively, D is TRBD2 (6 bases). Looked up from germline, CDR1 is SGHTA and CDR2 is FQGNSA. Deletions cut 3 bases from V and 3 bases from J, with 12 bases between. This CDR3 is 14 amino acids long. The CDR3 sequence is CASSFGDSGYEQYF. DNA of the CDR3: TGTGCCAGCAGCTTTGGGGACTCAGGCTACGAGCAGTACTTC.

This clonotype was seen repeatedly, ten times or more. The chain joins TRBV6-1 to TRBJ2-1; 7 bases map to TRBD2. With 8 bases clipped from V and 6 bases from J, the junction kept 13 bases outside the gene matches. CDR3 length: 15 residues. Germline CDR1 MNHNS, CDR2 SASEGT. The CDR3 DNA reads TGTGCCAGCGGTGGGAGGGAGGCGCCTGGCAATGAGCAGTTCTTC. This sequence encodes CASGGREAPGNEQFF.

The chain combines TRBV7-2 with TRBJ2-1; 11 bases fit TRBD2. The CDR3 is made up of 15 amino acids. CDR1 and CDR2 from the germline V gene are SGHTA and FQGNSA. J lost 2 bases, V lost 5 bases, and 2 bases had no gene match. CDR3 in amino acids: CASSLSGGAYNEQFF. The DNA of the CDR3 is TGTGCCAGCAGCCTTAGCGGGGGGGCCTACAATGAGCAGTTCTTC.

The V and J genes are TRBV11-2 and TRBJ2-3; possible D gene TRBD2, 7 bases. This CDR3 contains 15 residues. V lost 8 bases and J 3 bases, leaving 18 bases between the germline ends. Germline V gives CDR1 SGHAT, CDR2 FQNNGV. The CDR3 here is CASLIGGLSTDTQYF. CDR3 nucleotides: TGTGCCAGCTTAATCGGGGGGCTTTCAACAGATACGCAGTATTTT.

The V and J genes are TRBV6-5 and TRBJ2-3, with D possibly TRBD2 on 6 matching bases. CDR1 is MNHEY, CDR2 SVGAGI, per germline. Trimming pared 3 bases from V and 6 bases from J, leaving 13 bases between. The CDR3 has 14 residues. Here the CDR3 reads CASSYLARGDTQYF. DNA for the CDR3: TGTGCCAGCAGTTATCTTGCTCGGGGGGATACGCAGTATTTT.

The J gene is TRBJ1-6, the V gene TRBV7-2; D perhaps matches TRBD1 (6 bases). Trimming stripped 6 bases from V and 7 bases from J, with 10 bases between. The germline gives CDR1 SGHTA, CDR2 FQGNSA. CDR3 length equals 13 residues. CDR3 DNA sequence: TGTGCCAGCAGGCCGGGACAAAATTCACCCCTCCACTTT. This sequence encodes CASRPGQNSPLHF.